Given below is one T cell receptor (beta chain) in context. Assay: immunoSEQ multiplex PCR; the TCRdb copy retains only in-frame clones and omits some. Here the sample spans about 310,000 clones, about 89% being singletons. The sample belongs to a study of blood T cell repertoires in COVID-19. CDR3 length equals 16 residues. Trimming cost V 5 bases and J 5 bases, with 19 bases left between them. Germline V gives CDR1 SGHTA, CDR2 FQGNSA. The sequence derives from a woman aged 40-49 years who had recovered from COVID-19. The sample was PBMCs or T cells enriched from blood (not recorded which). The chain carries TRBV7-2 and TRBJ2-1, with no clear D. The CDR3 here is CASSRPLVYEHNEQFF. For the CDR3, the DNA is TGTGCCAGCAGCCGTCCCCTAGTCTACGAGCACAATGAGCAGTTCTTC.